Sequencing of this TCR beta chain was carried out in a study of molecular identifiers for immune sequencing clone quantification. This clonotype was seen repeatedly, ten times or more. As CD8+CD4-CCR7+CD45RA+ cells, naive CD8 T cells were sorted. The CDR3 has 16 amino acids. After removal of 3 bases from V and 3 bases from J, the junction contained 4 bases not matched to a gene. Germline V CDR1 and CDR2: SEHNR, FQNEAQ (reference sequence). TCRdb recomputed calls from the PCR reads with MiXCR, one row per CDR3 protein. The profile shows about 640,000 distinct CDR3 sequences, less than 20% of them singletons.

This chain links TRBV7-9 with TRBJ1-3, with 11 bases matching TRBD1. The source is a human donor in good health. Some libraries in this study had Jurkat cell RNA spiked in. Sequencing was done on a sample of naive CD8+ T cells from blood, with Jurkat cell RNA spiked in. Subset here: FACS-sorted CD8+CD4-CCR7+CD45RA+ naive T cells. The CDR3 loop reads CASSFWDRGFGNTIYF. The DNA for the CDR3 is TGTGCCAGCAGCTTTTGGGACAGGGGGTTTGGAAACACCATATATTTT. Full variable domain (outside the CDR3, taken from reference TRBV7-9 and TRBJ1-3): DTGVSQNPRHKITKRGQNVTFRCDPISEHNRLYWYRQTLGQGPEFLTYFQNEAQLEKSRLLSDRFSAERPKGSFSTLEIQRTEQGDSAMYLCASSFWDRGFGNTIYFGEGSWLTVV.